This paragraph covers one T cell receptor (beta chain) sequence. Its matching antigen is unknown. Method: immunoSEQ multiplex PCR; TCRdb's copy keeps in-frame clones and lacks some. The table records approximately 97,000 clones, 80% to 95% of them present only once. Trimming took 3 bases from V and 8 from J; bases not matched to a gene: 6. The CDR3 is 15 amino acids. Per the germline V gene, CDR1 is SGDLS and CDR2 is YYNGEE. This sample is drawn from a study of graft-versus-host responses after intestinal transplantation. As for the study in general: Transplants given to recipients were multivisceral, liver-intestinal, or isolated intestinal. Anti-thymocyte globulin served as induction for all recipients, who then took tacrolimus and steroids for about three years.

The study's findings and limits: Within the allografts of patients who had graft-donor T cell macrochimerism, graft-versus-host to host-versus-graft clonal ratios were high. Some GvH clones appeared in ileal mucosa or blood before recipient bone marrow.

Source: unstimulated CD8+ T cells sorted from spleen or lymph node cells, taken before transplant. The V call is TRBV9, the J call TRBJ1-4, with 11 bases identical to TRBD1. The receptor was derived from a human donor who was the organ donor for an intestinal transplant. The CDR3 spells CASSEDGTGGEKLFF. The CDR3 bases are TGTGCCAGCAGCGAGGACGGGACAGGGGGGGAAAAACTGTTTTTT. The full variable domain, with the rest looked up from reference TRBV9 and TRBJ1-4, is DSGVTQTPKHLITATGQRVTLRCSPRSGDLSVYWYQQSLDQGLQFLIQYYNGEERAKGNILERFSAQQFPDLHSELNLSSLELGDSALYFCASSEDGTGGEKLFFGSGTQLSVL.